The 12 T cell receptor beta chains in this list originate from one sample, sequenced in a study of identical twins listed by TCRdb under 2016. Libraries were made using 5' RACE. Sequencing took place on an Illumina HiSeq 2000. TCRdb handled the public reads itself, with Q25 trimming in fastp and clone calling in MiXCR, and kept productive beta chains. Rows with a matching CDR3 protein are joined into one entry that keeps the most common DNA and genes. In this sample the table shows around 480,000 distinct CDR3 sequences, 13% to 15% of which occur a single time. The ten largest clones take up approximately 0.9% of the sample. This sample also belongs to another study, concerning yellow fever vaccine responses in identical twins.

The sequenced sample was CD4+ T cells sorted from blood. These TCRs come from a young woman in good health.

The rearrangement joins TRBV24-1 to TRBJ2-1; TRBD2 aligns across 9 bases. Germline CDR1 and CDR2: KGHDR and SFDVKD. Trimming took 9 bases from V and 9 from J; bases not matched to a gene: 8. The CDR3 is 13 amino acids. The CDR3 DNA sequence: TGTGCCACCGCGGGACTAGCCGGAGGTGAGCAGTTCTTC. Residues: CATAGLAGGEQFF.

At least ten counts were recorded for this clonotype. V is TRBV18 and J is TRBJ2-7; 8 nucleotides match TRBD1. J lost 6 bases, V lost 2 bases, and 9 bases had no gene match. Germline lookup yields CDR1 KGHSH and CDR2 LQKENI. The CDR3 is 15 residues long. The CDR3, as DNA: TGTGCCAGCTCACCAGCTAGCCAGGGGGCTGCCGAGCAGTACTTC. It specifies CASSPASQGAAEQYF.

This chain links TRBV12-3 or TRBV12-4 with TRBJ1-2; TRBD1 is a possible D gene (5 bases). The CDR3 covers 13 residues. The V and J ends lost 6 bases and 4 bases respectively, with 12 bases between them. CDR3 bases: TGTGCCAGCAGCCAGGACACGGGCTATGGCTACACCTTC. Translation: CASSQDTGYGYTF.

This clonotype was observed a few times. V usage is TRBV29-1 and J usage is TRBJ2-1; possibly TRBD1 for D (6 bases). Germline loops: CDR1 SQVTM, CDR2 ANQGSEA. The CDR3 contains 14 residues. V gave up 0 bases and J gave up 4 bases, with 10 bases separating them. CDR3 bases: TGCAGCGTTGAAGATTGGACAGCATACAATGAGCAGTTCTTC. Amino acids: CSVEDWTAYNEQFF.

The sample holds a few counts of this clonotype. The chain combines TRBV20-1 with TRBJ2-5; 7 bases align to TRBD1. The CDR3 consists of 16 residues. V shed 3 bases, J shed 5 bases, and the junction held 15 bases outside the gene matches. CDR1 is DFQATT, CDR2 SNEGSKA, per germline (reference sequence). CDR3 protein: CSASPRRGQIVETQYF. CDR3 DNA sequence: TGCAGTGCTAGCCCGCGAAGGGGACAGATAGTCGAGACCCAGTACTTC.

This clonotype was recorded at least ten times. This chain links TRBV5-1 with TRBJ2-1; D gene unclear. Trimming shortened V by 0 bases and J by 6 bases, and 7 bases separated the two germline ends. The CDR3 extends over 13 amino acids. Germline CDR1 SGHRS, CDR2 YFSETQ. The CDR3 spells CASSLVSANEQFF. The DNA for the CDR3 is TGCGCCAGCAGCTTGGTTTCTGCCAATGAGCAGTTCTTC.

The chain couples TRBV20-1 to TRBJ2-7; TRBD2 might be the D (5 bases). Trimming pared 3 bases from V and 7 bases from J, leaving 22 bases between. There are 15 residues in the CDR3. Germline V CDR1 and CDR2: DFQATT, SNEGSKA (reference sequence). The CDR3 region is CSASMLIASTGEQYF. DNA for the CDR3: TGCAGTGCTAGCATGTTAATAGCAAGCACGGGGGAGCAGTACTTC.

This clonotype was counted a few times. This chain links TRBV5-1 with TRBJ2-7, with 7 bases aligning to TRBD1. Unmatched junction bases numbered 6, after V lost 4 bases and J lost 2 bases. This CDR3 contains 14 residues. Germline CDR1 is SGHRS and CDR2 is YFSETQ. The CDR3 reads CASSPRDRAYEQYF. DNA for the CDR3: TGCGCCAGCAGCCCTCGGGACAGAGCCTACGAGCAGTACTTC.

At least ten counts were recorded for this clonotype. The V call is TRBV10-3, the J call TRBJ2-5, with 9 bases that match TRBD1. From germline, CDR1 is ENHRY and CDR2 SYGVKD. V trimming: 7 bases; J trimming: 4 bases; junction bases outside the gene matches: 7. The CDR3 spans 14 residues. The CDR3 sequence is CAITPTGGRETQYF. Written as DNA, the CDR3 is TGTGCCATCACTCCGACAGGGGGAAGAGAGACCCAGTACTTC.

There are a few counts of this clonotype. The V and J genes are TRBV12-3 or TRBV12-4 and TRBJ2-3, with 10 bases fitting TRBD2. This CDR3 is built from 17 residues. V trimming: 2 bases; J trimming: 0 bases; junction bases outside the gene matches: 5. CDR3 nucleotides: TGTGCCAGCAGTTTATGGACTAGCGGTGGAAGCACAGATACGCAGTATTTT. Its translation: CASSLWTSGGSTDTQYF.

This sequence joins TRBV7-9 and TRBJ1-1; a possible D gene is TRBD1 (6 bases). V lost 1 base and J 11 bases, leaving 11 bases between the germline ends. The germline gives CDR1 SEHNR, CDR2 FQNEAQ (reference sequence). This CDR3 contains 12 residues. The CDR3 DNA sequence: TGTGCCAGCAGCTTAGAACAGGGAATCGCTTTCTTT. Translation: CASSLEQGIAFF.

This clonotype was seen only a few times. The chain combines TRBV5-1 with TRBJ1-2; D unclear. V lost 2 bases to trimming and J lost 6 bases, with 8 bases between them. Germline CDR1 reads SGHRS; CDR2 reads YFSETQ. The CDR3 runs 12 residues. The DNA for the CDR3 is TGCGCCAGCAGCTTCGGGCAGGATGGCTACACCTTC. Residues: CASSFGQDGYTF.